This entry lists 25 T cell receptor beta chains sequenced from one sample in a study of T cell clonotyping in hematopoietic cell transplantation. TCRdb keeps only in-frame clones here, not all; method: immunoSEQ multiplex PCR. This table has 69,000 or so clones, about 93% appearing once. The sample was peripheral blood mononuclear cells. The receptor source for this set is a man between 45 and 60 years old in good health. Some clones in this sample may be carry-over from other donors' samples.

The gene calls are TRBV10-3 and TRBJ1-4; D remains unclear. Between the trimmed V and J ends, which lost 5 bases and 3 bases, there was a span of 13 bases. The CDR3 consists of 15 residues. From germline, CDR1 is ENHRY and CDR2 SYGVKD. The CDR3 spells CAISRGRTSNEKLFF. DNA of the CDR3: TGTGCCATCAGTCGGGGAAGGACCTCTAATGAAAAACTGTTTTTT.

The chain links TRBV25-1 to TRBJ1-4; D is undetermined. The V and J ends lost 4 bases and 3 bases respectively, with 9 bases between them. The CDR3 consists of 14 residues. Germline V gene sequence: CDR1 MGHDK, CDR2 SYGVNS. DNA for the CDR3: TGTGCCAGCAGTGCCCCCCTACCTAATGAAAAACTGTTTTTT. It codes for CASSAPLPNEKLFF.

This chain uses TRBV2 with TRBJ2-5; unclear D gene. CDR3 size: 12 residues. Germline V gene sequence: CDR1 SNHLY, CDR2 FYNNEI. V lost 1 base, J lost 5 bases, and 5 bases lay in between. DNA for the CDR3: TGTGCCAGCAGTGAAGGGGTTGAGACCCAGTACTTC. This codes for CASSEGVETQYF.

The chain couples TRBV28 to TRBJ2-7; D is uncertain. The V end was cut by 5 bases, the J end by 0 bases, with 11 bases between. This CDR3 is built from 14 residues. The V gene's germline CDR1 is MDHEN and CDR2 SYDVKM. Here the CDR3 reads CASSPHSLSYEQYF. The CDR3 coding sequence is TGTGCCAGCAGTCCCCACAGCCTCTCCTACGAGCAGTACTTC.

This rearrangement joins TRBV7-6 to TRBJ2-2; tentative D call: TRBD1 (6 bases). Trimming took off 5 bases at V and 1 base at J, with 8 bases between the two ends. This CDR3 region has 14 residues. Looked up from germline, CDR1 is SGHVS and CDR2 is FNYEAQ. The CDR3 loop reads CASSGGLNTGELFF. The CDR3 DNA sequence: TGTGCCAGCAGCGGGGGCCTGAACACCGGGGAGCTGTTTTTT.

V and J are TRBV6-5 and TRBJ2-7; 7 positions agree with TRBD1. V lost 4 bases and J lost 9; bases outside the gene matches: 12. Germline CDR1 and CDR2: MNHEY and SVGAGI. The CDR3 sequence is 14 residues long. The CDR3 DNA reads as TGTGCCAGCAGTTCAAAACAGGGGTTGACGTGGCAGTACTTC. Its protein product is CASSSKQGLTWQYF.

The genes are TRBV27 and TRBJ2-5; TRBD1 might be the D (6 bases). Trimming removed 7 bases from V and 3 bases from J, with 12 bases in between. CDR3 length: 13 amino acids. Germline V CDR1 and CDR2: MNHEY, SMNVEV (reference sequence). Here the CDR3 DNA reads TGTGCCAGCAACAAAGAGGGGGAAGAGACCCAGTACTTC. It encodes CASNKEGEETQYF.

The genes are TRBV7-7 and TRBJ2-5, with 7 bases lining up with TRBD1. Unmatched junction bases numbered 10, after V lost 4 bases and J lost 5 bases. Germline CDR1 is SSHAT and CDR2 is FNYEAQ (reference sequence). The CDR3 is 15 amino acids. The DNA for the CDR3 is TGTGCCAGCAGCTACTCGAGGACAGGCGGGGAGACCCAGTACTTC. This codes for CASSYSRTGGETQYF.

The CDR3 DNA follows: TGCGCCAGCAGCTGGGGCCTTGCGAACACCGGGGAGCTGTTTTTT. Its protein product is CASSWGLANTGELFF. V gene TRBV5-1 combines with J gene TRBJ2-2; a weak D match, TRBD1 (5 bases). Trimming removed 3 bases at V and 0 bases at J, with 9 bases between. The CDR3 has 15 amino acids. CDR1 and CDR2 from the germline V gene are SGHRS and YFSETQ.

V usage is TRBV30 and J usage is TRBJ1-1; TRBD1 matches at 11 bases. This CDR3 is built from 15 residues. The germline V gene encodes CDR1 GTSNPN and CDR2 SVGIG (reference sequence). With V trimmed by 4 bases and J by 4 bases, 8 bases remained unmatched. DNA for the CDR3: TGTGCCTGGAAGGACAGGGGGCTCCTAGGCACTGAAGCTTTCTTT. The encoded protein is CAWKDRGLLGTEAFF.

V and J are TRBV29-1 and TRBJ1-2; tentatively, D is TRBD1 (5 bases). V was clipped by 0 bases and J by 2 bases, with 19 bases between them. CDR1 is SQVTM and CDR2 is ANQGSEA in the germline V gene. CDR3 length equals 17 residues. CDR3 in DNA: TGCAGCGTTGAAGATCTGCCAGGGTCCGGGTCCAACTATGGCTACACCTTC. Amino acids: CSVEDLPGSGSNYGYTF.

CDR3 residues: CASSSSVANYGYTF. CDR3 DNA sequence: TGTGCCAGCAGTTCTAGCGTGGCTAACTATGGCTACACCTTC. The chain uses TRBV28 and TRBJ1-2; D is ambiguous. Germline CDR1 reads MDHEN; CDR2 reads SYDVKM. This CDR3 is 14 amino acids long. Trimming took off 4 bases at V and 0 bases at J, with 9 bases between the two ends.

CDR3: CASSLQGIANTEAFF. CDR3 DNA: TGTGCCAGTAGTCTACAGGGGATAGCGAACACTGAAGCTTTCTTT. The chain uses TRBV19 and TRBJ1-1; 7 bases agree with TRBD1. V trimming: 5 bases; J trimming: 1 base; junction bases outside the gene matches: 7. This CDR3 is 15 amino acids long. The V gene's germline CDR1 is LNHDA and CDR2 SQIVND (reference sequence).

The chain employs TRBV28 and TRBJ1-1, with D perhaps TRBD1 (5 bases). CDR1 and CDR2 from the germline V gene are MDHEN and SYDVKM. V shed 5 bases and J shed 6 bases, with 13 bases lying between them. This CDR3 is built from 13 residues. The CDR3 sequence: CASSRTRGAEAFF. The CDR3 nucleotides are TGTGCCAGCAGTCGGACAAGGGGAGCTGAAGCTTTCTTT. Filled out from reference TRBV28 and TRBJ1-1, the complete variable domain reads DVKVTQSSRYLVKRTGEKVFLECVQDMDHENMFWYRQDPGLGLRLIYFSYDVKMKEKGDIPEGYSVSREKKERFSLILESASTNQTSMYLCASSRTRGAEAFFGQGTRLTVV.

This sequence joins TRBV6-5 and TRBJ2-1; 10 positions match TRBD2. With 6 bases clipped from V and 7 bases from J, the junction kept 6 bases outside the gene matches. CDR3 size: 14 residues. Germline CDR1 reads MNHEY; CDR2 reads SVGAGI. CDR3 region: CASRTTSGTNEQFF. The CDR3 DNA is TGTGCCAGCAGGACTACTAGCGGGACTAATGAGCAGTTCTTC.

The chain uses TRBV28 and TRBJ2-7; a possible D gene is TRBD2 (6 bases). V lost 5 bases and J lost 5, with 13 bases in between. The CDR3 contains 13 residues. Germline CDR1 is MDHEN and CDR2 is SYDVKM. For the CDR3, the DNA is TGTGCCAGCAGTCCACCGGGCGGGGACGAGCAGTACTTC. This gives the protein CASSPPGGDEQYF.

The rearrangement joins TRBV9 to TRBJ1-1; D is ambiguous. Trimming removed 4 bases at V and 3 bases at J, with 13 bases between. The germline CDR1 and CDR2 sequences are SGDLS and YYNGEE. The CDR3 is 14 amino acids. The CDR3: CASSFEGGDTEAFF. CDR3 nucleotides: TGTGCCAGCAGCTTCGAGGGCGGGGACACTGAAGCTTTCTTT. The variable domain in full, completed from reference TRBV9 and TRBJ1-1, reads DSGVTQTPKHLITATGQRVTLRCSPRSGDLSVYWYQQSLDQGLQFLIQYYNGEERAKGNILERFSAQQFPDLHSELNLSSLELGDSALYFCASSFEGGDTEAFFGQGTRLTVV.

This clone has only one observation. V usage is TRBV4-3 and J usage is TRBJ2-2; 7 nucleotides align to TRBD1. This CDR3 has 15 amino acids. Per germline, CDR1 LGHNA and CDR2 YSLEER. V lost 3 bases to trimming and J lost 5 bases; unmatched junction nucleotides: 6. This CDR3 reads CASSQETGITGELFF. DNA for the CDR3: TGCGCCAGCAGCCAGGAGACAGGGATTACCGGGGAGCTGTTTTTT.

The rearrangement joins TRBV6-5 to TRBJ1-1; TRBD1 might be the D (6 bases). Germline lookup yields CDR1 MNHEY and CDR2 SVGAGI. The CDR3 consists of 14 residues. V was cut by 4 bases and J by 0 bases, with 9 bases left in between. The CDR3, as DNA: TGTGCCAGCAGTTTGGGACAATTGAACACTGAAGCTTTCTTT. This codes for CASSLGQLNTEAFF.

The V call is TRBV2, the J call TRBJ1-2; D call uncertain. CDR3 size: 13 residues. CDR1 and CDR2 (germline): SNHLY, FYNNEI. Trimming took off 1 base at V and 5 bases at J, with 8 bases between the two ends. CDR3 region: CASSEGDRYGYTF. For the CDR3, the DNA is TGTGCCAGCAGTGAAGGTGATCGATATGGCTACACCTTC.

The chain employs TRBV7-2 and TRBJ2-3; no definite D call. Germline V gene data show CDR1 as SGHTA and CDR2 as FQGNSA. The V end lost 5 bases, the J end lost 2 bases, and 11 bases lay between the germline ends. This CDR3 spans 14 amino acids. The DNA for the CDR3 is TGTGCCAGCAGCCGTGGCATTGACACAGATACGCAGTATTTT. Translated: CASSRGIDTDTQYF.

The CDR3 spells CASSLQLRTLYQETQYF. The CDR3 DNA sequence: TGTGCCAGCAGCTTGCAACTCAGAACGCTCTACCAAGAGACCCAGTACTTC. This rearrangement joins TRBV5-6 to TRBJ2-5; D is unresolved. V was cut by 1 base and J by 0 bases, with 16 bases left in between. The CDR3 totals 17 residues. CDR1 SGHDT and CDR2 YYEEEE come from the germline V gene.

The CDR3 DNA is TGTGCCAGCAGTGAAGGCAGGGGCGCTGGTCAGCCCCAGCATTTT. This encodes CASSEGRGAGQPQHF. This rearrangement joins TRBV6-1 to TRBJ1-5; tentatively, D is TRBD1 (6 bases). Germline V gene lookup returns CDR1 MNHNS and CDR2 SASEGT. Trimming cost V 1 base and J 6 bases, with 13 bases left between them. The CDR3 contains 15 residues.

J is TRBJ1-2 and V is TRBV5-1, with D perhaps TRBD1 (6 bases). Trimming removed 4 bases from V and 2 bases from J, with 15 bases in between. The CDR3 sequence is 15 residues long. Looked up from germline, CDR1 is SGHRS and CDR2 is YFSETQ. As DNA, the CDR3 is TGCGCCAGCAGCATCGCCTCAACAGGGAACTATGGCTACACCTTC. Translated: CASSIASTGNYGYTF.

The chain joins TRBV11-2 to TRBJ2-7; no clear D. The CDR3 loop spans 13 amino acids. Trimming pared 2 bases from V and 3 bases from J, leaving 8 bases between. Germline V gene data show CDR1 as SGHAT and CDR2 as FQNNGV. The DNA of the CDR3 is TGTGCCAGCAGCTTAACAGCCTACTACGAGCAGTACTTC. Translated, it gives CASSLTAYYEQYF. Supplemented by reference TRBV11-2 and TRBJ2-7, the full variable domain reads EAGVAQSPRYKIIEKRQSVAFWCNPISGHATLYWYQQILGQGPKLLIQFQNNGVVDDSQLPKDRFSAERLKGVDSTLKIQPAKLEDSAVYLCASSLTAYYEQYFGPGTRLTVT.